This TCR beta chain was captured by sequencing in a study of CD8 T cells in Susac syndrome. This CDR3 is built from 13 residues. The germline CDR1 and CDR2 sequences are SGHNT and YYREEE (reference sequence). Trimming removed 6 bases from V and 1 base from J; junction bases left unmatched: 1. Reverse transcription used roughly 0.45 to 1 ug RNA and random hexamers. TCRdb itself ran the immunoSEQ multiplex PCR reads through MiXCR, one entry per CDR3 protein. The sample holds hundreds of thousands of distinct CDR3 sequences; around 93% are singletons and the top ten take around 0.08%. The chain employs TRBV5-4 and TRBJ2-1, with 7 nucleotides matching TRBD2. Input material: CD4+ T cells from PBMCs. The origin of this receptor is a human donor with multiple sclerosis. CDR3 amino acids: CASKAGSYNEQFF. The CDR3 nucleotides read TGTGCCAGCAAAGCGGGGTCCTACAATGAGCAGTTCTTC.